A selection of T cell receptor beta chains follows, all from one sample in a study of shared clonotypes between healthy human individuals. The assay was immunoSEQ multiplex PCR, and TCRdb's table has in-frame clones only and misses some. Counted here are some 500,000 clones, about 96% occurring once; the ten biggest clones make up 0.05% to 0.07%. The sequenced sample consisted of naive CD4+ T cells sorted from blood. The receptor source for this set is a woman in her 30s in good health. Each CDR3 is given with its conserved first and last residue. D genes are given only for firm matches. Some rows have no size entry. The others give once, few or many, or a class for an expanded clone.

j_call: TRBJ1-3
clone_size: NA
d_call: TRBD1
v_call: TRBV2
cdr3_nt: TGTGCCAGCAGCTATCTCGACAGGGCAGCAGGAAACACCATATATTTT
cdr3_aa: CASSYLDRAAGNTIYF

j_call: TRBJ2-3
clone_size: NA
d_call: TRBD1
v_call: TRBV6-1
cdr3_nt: TGTGCCAGCAGTGCCCGACAGGGGGGAATTACAGATACGCAGTATTTT
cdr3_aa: CASSARQGGITDTQYF

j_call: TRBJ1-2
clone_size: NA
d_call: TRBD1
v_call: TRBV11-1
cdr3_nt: TGTGCCAGCAGCTTCGGGACAGTCAACTATGGCTACACCTTC
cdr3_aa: CASSFGTVNYGYTF

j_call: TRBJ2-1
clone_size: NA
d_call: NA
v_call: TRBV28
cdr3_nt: TGTGCCAGCAATGCTCAGGTCGGGTGGGAGCAGTTCTTC
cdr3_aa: CASNAQVGWEQFF

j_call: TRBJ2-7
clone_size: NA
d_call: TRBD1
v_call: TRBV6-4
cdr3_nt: TGTGCCAGCAGTGGAGGGACAGGGAGCTCCTACGAGCAGTACTTC
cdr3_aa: CASSGGTGSSYEQYF

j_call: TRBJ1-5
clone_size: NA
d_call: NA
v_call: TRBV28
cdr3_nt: TGTGCCAGCAGTTTATTCGGCAGGGGTAGCAATCAGCCCCAGCATTTT
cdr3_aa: CASSLFGRGSNQPQHF

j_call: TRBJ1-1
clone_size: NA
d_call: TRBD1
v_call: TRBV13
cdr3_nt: TGTGCCAGCAGCTCGAGGGACAGGAAGACTGAAGCTTTCTTT
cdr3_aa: CASSSRDRKTEAFF

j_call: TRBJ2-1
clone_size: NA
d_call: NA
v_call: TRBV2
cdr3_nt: TGTGCCAGCAGCAAAGAAGGGGACAATTACAATGAGCAGTTCTTC
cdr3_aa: CASSKEGDNYNEQFF

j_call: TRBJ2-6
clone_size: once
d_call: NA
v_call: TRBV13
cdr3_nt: TGTGCCAGCAGCTTAAGGGAGGCCAACGTCCTGACTTTC
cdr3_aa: CASSLREANVLTF

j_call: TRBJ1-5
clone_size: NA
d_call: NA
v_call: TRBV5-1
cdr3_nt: TGCGCCAGCATAGGGTATCAGCCCCAGCATTTT
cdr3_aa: CASIGYQPQHF

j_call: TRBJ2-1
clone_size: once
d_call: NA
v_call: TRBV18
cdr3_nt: TGTGCCAGCTCACTGCAAGCCGACGGCAATGAGCAGTTCTTC
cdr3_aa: CASSLQADGNEQFF

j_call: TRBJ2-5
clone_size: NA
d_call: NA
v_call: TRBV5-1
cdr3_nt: TGCGCCAGCAGCTTGGATCTCCTCCAAGAGACCCAGTACTTC
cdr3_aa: CASSLDLLQETQYF

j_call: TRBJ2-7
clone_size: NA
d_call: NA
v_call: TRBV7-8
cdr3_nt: TGTGCCAGCAGCTCGGGACTTCCCTACGAGCAGTACTTC
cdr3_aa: CASSSGLPYEQYF

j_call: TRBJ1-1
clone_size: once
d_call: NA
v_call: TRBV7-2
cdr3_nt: TGTGCCAGCAGCCGGGGGCCCGGTCGCCTGAACACTGAAGCTTTCTTT
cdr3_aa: CASSRGPGRLNTEAFF

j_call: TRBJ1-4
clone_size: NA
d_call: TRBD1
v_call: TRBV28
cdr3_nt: TGTGCCAGCAGTTTGCCCCGGACAGGGATTAGGAATGAAAAACTGTTTTTT
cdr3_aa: CASSLPRTGIRNEKLFF

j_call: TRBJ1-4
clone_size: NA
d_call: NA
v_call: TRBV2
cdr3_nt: TGTGCCAGCAGTGGCCCTGAGGGAGAAAAACTGTTTTTT
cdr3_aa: CASSGPEGEKLFF

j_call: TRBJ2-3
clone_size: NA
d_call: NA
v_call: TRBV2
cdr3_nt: TGTGCCAGCAGCGACTCACAGGTACCTAGCACAGATACGCAGTATTTT
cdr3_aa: CASSDSQVPSTDTQYF

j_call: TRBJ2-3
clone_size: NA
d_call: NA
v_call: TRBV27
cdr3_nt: TGTGCCAGCAGTTTATCGTTACTCCCAGGAGATACGCAGTATTTT
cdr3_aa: CASSLSLLPGDTQYF

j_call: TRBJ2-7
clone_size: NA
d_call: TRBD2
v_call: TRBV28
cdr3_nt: TGTGCCAGCAGCCCTTCTAGCGGCTACGAGCAGTACTTC
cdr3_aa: CASSPSSGYEQYF

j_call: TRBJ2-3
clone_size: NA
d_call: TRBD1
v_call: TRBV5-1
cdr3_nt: TGCGCCAGCAGCCCTGTCGGTTTACAGGGGGCGATGGGTTCGGATACGCAGTATTTT
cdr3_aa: CASSPVGLQGAMGSDTQYF

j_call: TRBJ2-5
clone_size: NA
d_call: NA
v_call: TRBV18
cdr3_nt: TGTGCCAGCTCACTGGGGGTCGGAGAGACCCAGTACTTC
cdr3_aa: CASSLGVGETQYF

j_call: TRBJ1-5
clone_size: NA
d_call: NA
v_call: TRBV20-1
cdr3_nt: TGCAGTGCTAGAGAAAATCAGCCCCAGCATTTT
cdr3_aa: CSARENQPQHF

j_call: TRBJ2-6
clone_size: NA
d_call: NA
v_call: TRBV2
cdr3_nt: TGTGCCAGCTCCGTATTGGGGGCCAACGTCCTGACTTTC
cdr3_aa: CASSVLGANVLTF

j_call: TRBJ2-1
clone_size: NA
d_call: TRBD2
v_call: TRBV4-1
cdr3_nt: TGCGCCAGCAGCCAAGGAAGACGGACTAGCGGGAGGGCCAACAATGAGCAGTTCTTC
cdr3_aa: CASSQGRRTSGRANNEQFF

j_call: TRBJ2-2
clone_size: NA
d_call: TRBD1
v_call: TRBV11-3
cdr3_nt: TGTGCCAGCAGCTTAGCCCCAGGGGGGAACACCGGGGAGCTGTTTTTT
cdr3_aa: CASSLAPGGNTGELFF

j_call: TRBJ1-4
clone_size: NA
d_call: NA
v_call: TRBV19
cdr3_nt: TGTGCCAGTAGTATTGGGGCCTCAACTAATGAAAAACTGTTTTTT
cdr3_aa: CASSIGASTNEKLFF

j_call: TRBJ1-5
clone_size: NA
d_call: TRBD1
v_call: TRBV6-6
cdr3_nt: TGTGCCAGCAGTTACTCGCGGGACAGGGGGGGGCAGCCCCAGCATTTT
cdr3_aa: CASSYSRDRGGQPQHF

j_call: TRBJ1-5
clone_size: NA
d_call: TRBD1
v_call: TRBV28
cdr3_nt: TGTGCCAGCAAGACAGGGGGGAATCAGCCCCAGCATTTT
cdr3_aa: CASKTGGNQPQHF

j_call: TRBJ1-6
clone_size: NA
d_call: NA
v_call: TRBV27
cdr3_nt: TGTGCCAGCAGTCCATCGCAGGGTACCCTTGCGATATCGAATTCACCCCTCCACTTT
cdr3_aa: CASSPSQGTLAISNSPLHF

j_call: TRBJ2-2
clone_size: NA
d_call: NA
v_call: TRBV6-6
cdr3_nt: TGTGCCAGCAGCCTAATGAACACCGGGGAGCTGTTTTTT
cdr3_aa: CASSLMNTGELFF

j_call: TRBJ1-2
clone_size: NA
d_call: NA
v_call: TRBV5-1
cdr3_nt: TGCGCCAGCAGCCCTGCCCACATGCGTTATGGCTACACCTTC
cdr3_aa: CASSPAHMRYGYTF

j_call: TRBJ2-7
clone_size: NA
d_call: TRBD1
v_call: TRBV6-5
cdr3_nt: TGTGCCAGCAGTTACTCGGGAGGACAGGGCTACGAGCAGTACTTC
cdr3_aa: CASSYSGGQGYEQYF

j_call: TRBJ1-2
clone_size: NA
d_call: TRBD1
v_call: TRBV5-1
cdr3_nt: TGCGCCAGCAGCTCCGATCCCGACAGGGCCTATGGCTACACCTTC
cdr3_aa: CASSSDPDRAYGYTF

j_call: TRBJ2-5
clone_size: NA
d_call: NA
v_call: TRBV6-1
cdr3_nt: TGTGCCAGCTTTCGTTTTCAAGAGACCCAGTACTTC
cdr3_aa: CASFRFQETQYF

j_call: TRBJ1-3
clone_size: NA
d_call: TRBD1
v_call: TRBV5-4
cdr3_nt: TGTGCCAGCAGTTCCAGGGGGAGCTCTGGAAACACCATATATTTT
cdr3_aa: CASSSRGSSGNTIYF

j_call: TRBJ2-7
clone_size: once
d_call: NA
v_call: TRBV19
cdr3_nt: TGTGCCAGTAGTTCTAACCTGGCCTACGAGCAGTACTTC
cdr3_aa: CASSSNLAYEQYF

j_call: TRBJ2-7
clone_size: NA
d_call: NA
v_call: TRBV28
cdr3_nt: TGTGCCAGCAGTTCGCCGGGACCCACCGACGAGCAGTACTTC
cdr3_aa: CASSSPGPTDEQYF

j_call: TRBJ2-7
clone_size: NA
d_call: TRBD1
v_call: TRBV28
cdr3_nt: TGTGCCAGCAGGGAACAGGGGCACTACGAGCAGTACTTC
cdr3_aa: CASREQGHYEQYF

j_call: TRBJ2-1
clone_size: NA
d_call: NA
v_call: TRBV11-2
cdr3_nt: TGTGCCAGCAGCCGAGGCCTGTCCCGTCCCCCTCCCTACAATGAGCAGTTCTTC
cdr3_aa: CASSRGLSRPPPYNEQFF

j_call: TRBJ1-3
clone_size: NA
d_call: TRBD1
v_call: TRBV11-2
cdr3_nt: TGTGCCAGCAGCTCTTCGCTGACAGGGGCCTACTCTGGAAACACCATATATTTT
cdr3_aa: CASSSSLTGAYSGNTIYF

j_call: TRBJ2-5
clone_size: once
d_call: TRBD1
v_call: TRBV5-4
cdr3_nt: TGTGCCAGCAGCTCAGGACAGGCGGAGACCCAGTACTTC
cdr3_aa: CASSSGQAETQYF

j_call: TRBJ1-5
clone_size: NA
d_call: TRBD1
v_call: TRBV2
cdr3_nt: TGTGCCAGCAGTGACAGATGGACAGGGGGCAATCAGCCCCAGCATTTT
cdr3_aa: CASSDRWTGGNQPQHF

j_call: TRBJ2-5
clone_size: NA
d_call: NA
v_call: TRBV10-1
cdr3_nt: TGCGCCAGCAGTGAGCGAACGGTACAAGAGACCCAGTACTTC
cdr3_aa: CASSERTVQETQYF

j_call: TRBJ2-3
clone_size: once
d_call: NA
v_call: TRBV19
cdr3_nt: TGTGCCAGTAATCGGGGTTACTCTACAGATACGCAGTATTTT
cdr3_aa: CASNRGYSTDTQYF

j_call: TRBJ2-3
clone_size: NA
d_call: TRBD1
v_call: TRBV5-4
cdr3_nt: TGTGCCAGCAGCTTGGTGGGACAGAGCACAGATACGCAGTATTTT
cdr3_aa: CASSLVGQSTDTQYF